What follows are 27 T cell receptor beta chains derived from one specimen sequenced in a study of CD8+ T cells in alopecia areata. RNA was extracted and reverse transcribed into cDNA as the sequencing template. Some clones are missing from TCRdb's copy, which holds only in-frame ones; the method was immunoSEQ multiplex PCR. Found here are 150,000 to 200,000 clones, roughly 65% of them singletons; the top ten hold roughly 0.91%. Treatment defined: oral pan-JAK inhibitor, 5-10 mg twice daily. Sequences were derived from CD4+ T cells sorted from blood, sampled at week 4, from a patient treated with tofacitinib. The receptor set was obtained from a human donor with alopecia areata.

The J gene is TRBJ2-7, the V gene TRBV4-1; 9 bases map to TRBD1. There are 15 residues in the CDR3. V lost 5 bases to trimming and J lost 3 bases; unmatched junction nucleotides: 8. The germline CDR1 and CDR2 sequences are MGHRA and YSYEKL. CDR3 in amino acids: CASSKGWGQGYEQYF. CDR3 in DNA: TGCGCCAGCAGCAAAGGGTGGGGACAGGGCTACGAGCAGTACTTC.

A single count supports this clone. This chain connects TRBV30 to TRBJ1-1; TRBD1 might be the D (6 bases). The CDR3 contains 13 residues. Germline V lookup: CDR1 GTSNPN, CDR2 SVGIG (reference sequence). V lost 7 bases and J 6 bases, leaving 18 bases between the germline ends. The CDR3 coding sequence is TGTGCCTCCAGCGACCAGGGGTTCCCTGAAGCTTTCTTT. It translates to CASSDQGFPEAFF.

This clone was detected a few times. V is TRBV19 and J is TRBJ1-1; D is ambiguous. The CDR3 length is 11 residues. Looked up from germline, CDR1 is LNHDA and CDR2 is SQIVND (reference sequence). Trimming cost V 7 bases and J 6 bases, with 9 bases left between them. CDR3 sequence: CASTFDSEAFF. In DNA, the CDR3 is TGTGCCAGTACATTCGATTCTGAAGCTTTCTTT.

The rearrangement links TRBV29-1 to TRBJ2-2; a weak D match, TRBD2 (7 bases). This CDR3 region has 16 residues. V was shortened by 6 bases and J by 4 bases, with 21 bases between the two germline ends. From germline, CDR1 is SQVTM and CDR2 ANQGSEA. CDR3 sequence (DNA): TGCAGCGTGACACGGGGGGCTAGCGGTGGCACCGGGGAGCTGTTTTTT. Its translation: CSVTRGASGGTGELFF.

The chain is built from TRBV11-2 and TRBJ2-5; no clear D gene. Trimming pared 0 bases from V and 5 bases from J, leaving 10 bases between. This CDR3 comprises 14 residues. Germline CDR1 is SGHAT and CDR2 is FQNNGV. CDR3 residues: CASSLDLGSETQYF. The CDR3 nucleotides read TGTGCCAGCAGCTTAGATCTGGGGTCGGAGACCCAGTACTTC.

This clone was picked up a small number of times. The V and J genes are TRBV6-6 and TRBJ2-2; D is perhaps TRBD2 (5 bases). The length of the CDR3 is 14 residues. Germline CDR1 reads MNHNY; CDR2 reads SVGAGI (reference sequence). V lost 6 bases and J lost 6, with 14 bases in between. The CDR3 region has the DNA TGTGCCAGCAGGGAAGGTGCGGGCCCCGGGGAGCTGTTTTTT. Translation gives CASREGAGPGELFF.

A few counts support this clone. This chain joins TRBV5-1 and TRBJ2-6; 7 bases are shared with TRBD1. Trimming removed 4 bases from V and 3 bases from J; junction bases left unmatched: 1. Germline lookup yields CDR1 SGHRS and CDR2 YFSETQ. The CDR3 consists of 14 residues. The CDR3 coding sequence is TGCGCCAGCAGCAACAGGGGTGGGGCCAACGTCCTGACTTTC. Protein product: CASSNRGGANVLTF.

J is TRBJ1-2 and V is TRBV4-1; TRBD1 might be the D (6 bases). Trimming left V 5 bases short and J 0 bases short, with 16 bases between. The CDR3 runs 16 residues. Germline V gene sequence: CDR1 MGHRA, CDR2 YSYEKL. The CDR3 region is CASSAFLTGSNYGYTF. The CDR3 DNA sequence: TGCGCCAGCAGCGCGTTCTTGACAGGATCTAACTATGGCTACACCTTC.

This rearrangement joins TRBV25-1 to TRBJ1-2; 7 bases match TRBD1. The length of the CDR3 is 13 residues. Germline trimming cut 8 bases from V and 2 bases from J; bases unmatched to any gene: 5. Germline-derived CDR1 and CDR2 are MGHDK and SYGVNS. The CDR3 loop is CASAETGNYGYTF. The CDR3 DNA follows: TGTGCCAGCGCCGAGACAGGGAACTATGGCTACACCTTC.

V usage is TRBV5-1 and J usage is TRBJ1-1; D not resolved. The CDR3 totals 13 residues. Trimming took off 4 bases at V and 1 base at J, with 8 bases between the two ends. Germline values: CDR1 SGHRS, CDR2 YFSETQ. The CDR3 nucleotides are TGCGCCAGCAGCCCGATGGGGAACACTGAAGCTTTCTTT. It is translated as CASSPMGNTEAFF.

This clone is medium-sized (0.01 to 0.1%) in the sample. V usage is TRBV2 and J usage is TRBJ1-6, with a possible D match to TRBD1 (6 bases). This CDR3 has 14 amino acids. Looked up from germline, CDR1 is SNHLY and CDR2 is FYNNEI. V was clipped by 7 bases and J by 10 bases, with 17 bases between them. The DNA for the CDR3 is TGTGCCAGCACTCGCGGGACAATCGCATCACCCCTCCACTTT. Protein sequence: CASTRGTIASPLHF.

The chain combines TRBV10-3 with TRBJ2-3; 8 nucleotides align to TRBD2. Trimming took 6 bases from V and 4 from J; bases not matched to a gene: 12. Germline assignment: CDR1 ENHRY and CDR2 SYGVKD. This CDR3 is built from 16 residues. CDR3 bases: TGTGCCATCAGCCGTTTAACGGGGGGGCGCTCAGATACGCAGTATTTT. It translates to CAISRLTGGRSDTQYF.

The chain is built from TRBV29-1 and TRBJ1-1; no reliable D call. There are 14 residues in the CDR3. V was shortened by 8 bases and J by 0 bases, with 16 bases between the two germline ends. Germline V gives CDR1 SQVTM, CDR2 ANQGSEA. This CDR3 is CSHGARGLNTEAFF. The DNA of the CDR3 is TGCAGCCACGGAGCGAGAGGCCTGAACACTGAAGCTTTCTTT.

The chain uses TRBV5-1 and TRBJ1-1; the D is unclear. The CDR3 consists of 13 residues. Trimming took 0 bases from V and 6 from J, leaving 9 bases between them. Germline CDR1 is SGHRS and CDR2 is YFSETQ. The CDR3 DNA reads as TGCGCCAGCAGCTTGGACGGGAGGGCTGAAGCTTTCTTT. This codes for CASSLDGRAEAFF. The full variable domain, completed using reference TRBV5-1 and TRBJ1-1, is KAGVTQTPRYLIKTRGQQVTLSCSPISGHRSVSWYQQTPGQGLQFLFEYFSETQRNKGNFPGRFSGRQFSNSRSEMNVSTLELGDSALYLCASSLDGRAEAFFGQGTRLTVV.

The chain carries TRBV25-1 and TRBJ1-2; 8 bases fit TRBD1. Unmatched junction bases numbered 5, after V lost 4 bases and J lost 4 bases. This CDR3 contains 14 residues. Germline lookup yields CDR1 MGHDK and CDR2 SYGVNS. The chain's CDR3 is CASSGTGIAYGYTF. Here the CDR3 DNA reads TGTGCCAGCAGTGGGACAGGGATCGCCTATGGCTACACCTTC.

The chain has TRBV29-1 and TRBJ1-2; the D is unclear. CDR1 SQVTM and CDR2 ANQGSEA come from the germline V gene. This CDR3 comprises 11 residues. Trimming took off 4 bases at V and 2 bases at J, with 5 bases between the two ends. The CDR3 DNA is TGCAGCGTTGGGAACAACTATGGCTACACCTTC. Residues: CSVGNNYGYTF.

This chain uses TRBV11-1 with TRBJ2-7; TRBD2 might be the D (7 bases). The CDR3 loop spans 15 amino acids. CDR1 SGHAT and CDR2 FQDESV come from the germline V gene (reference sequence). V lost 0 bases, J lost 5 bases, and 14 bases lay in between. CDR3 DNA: TGTGCCAGCAGCTTAGCTCGGGGGGCTGGCGACGAGCAGTACTTC. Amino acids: CASSLARGAGDEQYF.

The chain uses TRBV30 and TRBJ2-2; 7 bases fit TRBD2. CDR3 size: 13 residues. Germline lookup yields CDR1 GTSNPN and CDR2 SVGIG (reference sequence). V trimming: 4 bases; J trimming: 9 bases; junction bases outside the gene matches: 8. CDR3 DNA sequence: TGTGCCTGGACCCTGGGGGGGACTCGGGAGCTGTTTTTT. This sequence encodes CAWTLGGTRELFF.

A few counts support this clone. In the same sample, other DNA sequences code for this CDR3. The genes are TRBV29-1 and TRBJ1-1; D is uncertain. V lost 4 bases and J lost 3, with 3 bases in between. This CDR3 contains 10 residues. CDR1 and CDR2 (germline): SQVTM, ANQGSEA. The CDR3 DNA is TGCAGCGTTGGGCACACTGAAGCTTTCTTT. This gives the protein CSVGHTEAFF.

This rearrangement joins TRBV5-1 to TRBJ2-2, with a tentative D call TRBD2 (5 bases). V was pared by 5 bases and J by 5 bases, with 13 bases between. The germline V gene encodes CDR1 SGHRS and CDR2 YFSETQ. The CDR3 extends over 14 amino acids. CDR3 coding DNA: TGCGCCAGCAGGGACTCCATAGGGACCGGGGAGCTGTTTTTT. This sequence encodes CASRDSIGTGELFF.

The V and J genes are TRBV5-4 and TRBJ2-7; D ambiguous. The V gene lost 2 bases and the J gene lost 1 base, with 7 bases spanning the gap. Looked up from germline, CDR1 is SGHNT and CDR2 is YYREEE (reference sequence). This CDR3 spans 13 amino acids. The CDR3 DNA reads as TGTGCCAGCAGCTTTCCGGGTTCCTACGAGCAGTACTTC. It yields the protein CASSFPGSYEQYF.

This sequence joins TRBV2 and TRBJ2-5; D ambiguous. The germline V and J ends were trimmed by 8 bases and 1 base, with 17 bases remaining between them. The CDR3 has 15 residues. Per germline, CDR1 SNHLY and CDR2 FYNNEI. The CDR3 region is CASGRSHTFQETQYF. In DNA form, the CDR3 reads TGTGCCAGCGGGCGGTCCCATACCTTCCAAGAGACCCAGTACTTC.

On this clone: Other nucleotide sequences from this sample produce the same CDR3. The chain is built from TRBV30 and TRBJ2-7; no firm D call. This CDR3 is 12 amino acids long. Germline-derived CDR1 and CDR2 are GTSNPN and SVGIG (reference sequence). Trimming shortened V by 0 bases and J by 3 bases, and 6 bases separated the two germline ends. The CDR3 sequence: CAWSVGGYEQYF. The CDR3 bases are TGTGCCTGGAGTGTTGGTGGCTACGAGCAGTACTTC. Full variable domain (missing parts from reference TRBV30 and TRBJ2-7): SQTIHQWPATLVQPVGSPLSLECTVEGTSNPNLYWYRQAAGRGLQLLFYSVGIGQISSEVPQNLSASRPQDRQFILSSKKLLLSDSGFYLCAWSVGGYEQYFGPGTRLTVT.

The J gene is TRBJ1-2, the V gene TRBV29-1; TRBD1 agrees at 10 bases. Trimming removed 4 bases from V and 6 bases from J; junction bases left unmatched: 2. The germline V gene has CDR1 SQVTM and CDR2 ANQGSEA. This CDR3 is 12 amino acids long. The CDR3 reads CSVGTGGDGYTF. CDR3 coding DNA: TGCAGCGTTGGGACAGGGGGAGATGGCTACACCTTC.

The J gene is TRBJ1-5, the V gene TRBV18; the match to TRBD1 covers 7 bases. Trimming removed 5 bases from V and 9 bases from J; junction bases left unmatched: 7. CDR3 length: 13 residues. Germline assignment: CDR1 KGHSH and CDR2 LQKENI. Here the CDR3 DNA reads TGTGCCAGCTCAGACGACAGGGTCAGGCCCCAGCATTTT. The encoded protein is CASSDDRVRPQHF.

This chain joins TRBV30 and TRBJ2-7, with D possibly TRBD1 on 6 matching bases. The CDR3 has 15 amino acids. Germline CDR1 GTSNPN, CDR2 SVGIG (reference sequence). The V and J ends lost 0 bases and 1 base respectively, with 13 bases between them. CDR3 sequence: CAWSVWQGKSYEQYF. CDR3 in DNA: TGTGCCTGGAGTGTATGGCAGGGGAAATCCTACGAGCAGTACTTC. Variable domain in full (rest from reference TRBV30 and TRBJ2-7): SQTIHQWPATLVQPVGSPLSLECTVEGTSNPNLYWYRQAAGRGLQLLFYSVGIGQISSEVPQNLSASRPQDRQFILSSKKLLLSDSGFYLCAWSVWQGKSYEQYFGPGTRLTVT.

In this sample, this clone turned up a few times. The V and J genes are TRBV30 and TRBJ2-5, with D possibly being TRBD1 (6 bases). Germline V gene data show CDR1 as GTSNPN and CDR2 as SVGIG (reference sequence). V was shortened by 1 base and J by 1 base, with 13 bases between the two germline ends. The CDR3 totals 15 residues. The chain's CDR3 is CAWSGGRGPQETQYF. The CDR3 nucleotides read TGTGCCTGGAGTGGGGGCAGGGGCCCCCAAGAGACCCAGTACTTC.